This T cell receptor beta chain was recorded in a study of control samples from healthy donors and cancer patients. Method: immunoSEQ multiplex PCR; TCRdb's copy keeps in-frame clones and lacks some. The sample includes approximately 110,000 clones, about 89% of them seen just once. The CDR3 sequence is 14 residues long. Between the trimmed V and J ends, which lost 2 bases and 6 bases, there was a span of 11 bases. Germline CDR1 MNHEY, CDR2 SMNVEV (reference sequence). The sample was blood. The origin of this receptor is a woman aged 50 to 60 in good health. The chain carries TRBV27 and TRBJ1-5; a weak D match, TRBD1 (5 bases). The CDR3 region is CASSLARAGQPQHF. The CDR3, as DNA: TGTGCCAGCAGTTTAGCCAGGGCCGGTCAGCCCCAGCATTTT.